This TCR beta chain was recorded in a study of identifying expanded T cells in peripheral blood (dated by TCRdb to the late 2010s). Notes on the research overall: Separate aliquots of the same genomic DNA pool were sequenced to produce technical replicates, and four replicates were compared in pairs.

At the junction V is shortened by 4 bases and J by 5 bases, with 18 bases in between. The CDR3 covers 15 residues, taking in both the cysteine and the phenylalanine. Just the 45-base CDR3 DNA is kept, in frame starting at base 1. CDR1 SGHRS and CDR2 YFSETQ are derived from the germline V gene. TCRbeta CDR3 regions were profiled by bias-controlled multiplex PCR amplification of genomic DNA with the immunoSEQ Assay. The study's processing was this. To quantify the absolute abundance of each unique TCRbeta CDR3 region, the sequences were collapsed and filtered. Two models were used to test differential abundance: a binomial model (Fisher-equivalent) and a beta-binomial model that adds time-dependent variance fitted from healthy donors. Clones with fewer than 5 combined templates were excluded, and clones with Benjamini-Hochberg FDR below 0.01 were called differentially abundant. In the beta-binomial model, variance was expressed as a function of the total template count across the two samples, in the form v = (b*log(k)+a)^2. TCRdb re-hosts the immuneACCESS table, in-frame sequences only. Its copies lack some clones; in the studies checked, an unresolved V gene accounts for under half of them, and the cause for the rest is not known. The V and J calls and clone size were taken over from that table, and D and trimming were inferred from the DNA. The sample table lists 70,000 to 95,000 clones, around 90% of them with a count of one. Approximately 7% of the sample lies in the top ten.

No immune events such as infections were documented for the healthy donors during the collection period. Healthy-donor blood repertoires served as a training cohort to calibrate time-dependent variance in a beta-binomial model of T-cell clone differential abundance. There were roughly 10 healthy donors in the training cohort, of whom 3 were female and 7 were male. An age range of roughly 29 to 70 years, with an average of approximately 43 years, was recorded for the donors. Obtained from a commercial supplier, whole blood was collected from each healthy donor at three time points set 2 to 3 weeks apart. Genomic DNA was extracted from unsorted whole blood for immunosequencing. Points the paper makes about the study in general: The authors expected that biological variance in healthy repertoires might rise further over much longer intervals, such as months to years. Approximately 1.1 differentially abundant clones were flagged by the binomial model between technical replicates, whereas about 15 and 19 were flagged over approximately two weeks and four weeks, respectively. Both the number of clones called differentially abundant and the false-positive rate were significantly reduced by the beta-binomial model across all healthy-donor time intervals. Variance in clone template counts between roughly 2-week samples significantly increased with total template count across all healthy donors.

Turning to this clone: There is no known antigen for this receptor. Base qualities are not provided; no much larger clone lies one nucleotide away.

Sequencing used blood. The rearrangement joined TRBV5-1 to TRBJ1-2, with TRBD1 as a weak D call on 5 bases. This clonotype was sampled from a person between 18 and 70 years old in good health. CDR3 sequence: CASSRSTGTEYGYTF. The DNA sequence is given as TGCGCCAGCAGCAGATCTACCGGGACGGAATATGGCTACACCTTC.